This T cell receptor beta chain was observed in a study of T cell responses to AZD1222 COVID-19 vaccine. In the study overall: Analysis merged second doses at about 4 or about 12 weeks. The study, taken as a whole, reports: Baseline serostatus was positive in only five to seven AZD1222 recipients. The donors showed a predominance of white British ancestry and of females, with possible underestimation of clonal diversity. CD4 TCRs associated with vaccination spanned spike, dominating at 160-218 and 743-854.

V shed 4 bases and J shed 7 bases, with 11 bases lying between them. This CDR3 has 12 amino acids. Germline V CDR1 and CDR2: MNHEY, SVGAGI. Profiling relied on immunoSEQ multiplex PCR, and the TCRdb table lists in-frame clones only, not all of them. The repertoire holds 95,000 to 100,000 clones, with more than 80% as singletons. A word on this clone: Its antigen remains unidentified.

The TCR originated in an adult in good health. The source was peripheral blood, collected on day 0 of AZD1222 vaccination. The V call is TRBV6-5, the J call TRBJ2-7; D possibly matches TRBD1 or TRBD2 (6 bases each). The CDR3 loop is CASSFRGGEQYF. CDR3 bases: TGTGCCAGCAGTTTCAGGGGAGGAGAGCAGTACTTC.